The next 9 T cell receptor beta chains were all read from a single sample in a study of identical twins. TCRdb processed the 5' RACE reads anew with MiXCR; each CDR3 protein has one entry. The profile covers about 700,000 distinct CDR3 sequences, with under 9% appearing a single time and about 0.98% taken by the ten largest. A further study also used this sample, focusing on yellow fever vaccine responses in identical twins.

Sequenced input: PBMCs. These receptors were taken from a woman aged 18 to 35 in good health.

This clonotype was observed many times. V usage is TRBV4-1 and J usage is TRBJ2-2; D is ambiguous. Per the germline V gene, CDR1 is MGHRA and CDR2 is YSYEKL. CDR3 length: 12 amino acids. V was cut by 1 base and J by 11 bases, with 8 bases left in between. In nucleotides, the CDR3 is TGCGCCAGCAGCCAAGTGTTCGGTGAGCTGTTTTTT. Its protein product is CASSQVFGELFF.

CDR3 sequence: CASSLVTAARGNEQFF. The CDR3 DNA sequence: TGTGCCAGCAGCTTAGTAACGGCGGCTAGAGGAAATGAGCAGTTCTTC. The chain employs TRBV11-2 and TRBJ2-1; D is ambiguous. Germline values: CDR1 SGHAT, CDR2 FQNNGV. The V end lost 1 base, the J end lost 7 bases, and 17 bases lay between the germline ends. The CDR3 consists of 16 residues.

The rearrangement links TRBV14 to TRBJ2-2, with D perhaps being TRBD1 or TRBD2 (5 bases each). The CDR3 is made up of 15 amino acids. Trimming took off 5 bases at V and 4 bases at J, with 14 bases between the two ends. CDR1 is SGHDN and CDR2 is FVKESK in the germline V gene. CDR3: CASSYKWDPTGELFF. The DNA for the CDR3 is TGTGCCAGCAGCTACAAGTGGGACCCCACCGGGGAGCTGTTTTTT.

V usage is TRBV12-3 or TRBV12-4 and J usage is TRBJ1-5; the match to TRBD1 covers 10 bases. This CDR3 region has 15 residues. Losses at the gene ends were 4 bases for V and 6 bases for J; bases not matched to a gene: 6. CDR3 loop: CASSSGQGFAQPQHF. The DNA of the CDR3 is TGTGCCAGCAGTTCGGGACAGGGGTTTGCTCAGCCCCAGCATTTT.

The genes are TRBV20-1 and TRBJ2-3; TRBD2 matches at 13 bases. This CDR3 has 16 residues. V lost 4 bases, J lost 4 bases, and 8 bases stayed unmatched. Germline loops: CDR1 DFQATT, CDR2 SNEGSKA (reference sequence). The CDR3 region has the DNA TGCAGTGCTACGAAACTAGCGGGGGGGTCCTCAGATACGCAGTATTTT. It yields the protein CSATKLAGGSSDTQYF.

The V and J genes are TRBV1 and TRBJ2-7; the table's D call of TRBD2 was not tested on the DNA. TRBV1 is a known pseudogene. CDR3 length: 18 residues. The CDR3 loop reads CTSSQDLELAGAPYEQYF. The CDR3 DNA reads TGCACCAGCAGCCAAGATCTTGAACTAGCGGGAGCGCCCTACGAGCAGTACTTC.

The table lists this clonotype with many counts. The rearrangement uses TRBV2 and TRBJ2-1; D uncertain. Trimming removed 7 bases at V and 0 bases at J, with 13 bases between. The CDR3 extends over 15 amino acids. Germline lookup yields CDR1 SNHLY and CDR2 FYNNEI. The CDR3 is CASIPRESSYNEQFF. The CDR3 region has the DNA TGTGCCAGCATACCTCGCGAGAGCTCCTACAATGAGCAGTTCTTC.

In this sample, this clonotype turned up a few times. The V call is TRBV20-1, the J call TRBJ1-3; D is uncertain. Germline CDR1 DFQATT, CDR2 SNEGSKA (reference sequence). V lost 5 bases to trimming and J lost 3 bases, with 8 bases between them. There are 12 residues in the CDR3. CDR3 loop: CSAPDGGNTIYF. CDR3 coding DNA: TGCAGTGCTCCCGACGGTGGAAACACCATATATTTT.

J is TRBJ1-1 and V is TRBV19, with D perhaps TRBD1 (5 bases). Trimming stripped 7 bases from V and 6 bases from J, with 21 bases between. The CDR3 contains 15 residues. CDR1 is LNHDA and CDR2 is SQIVND in the germline V gene (reference sequence). The CDR3 DNA reads as TGTGCCAGTAAGGTCGATATGGGGGTTAGCGCTGAAGCTTTCTTT. This gives the protein CASKVDMGVSAEAFF.